One and the same sample provided the 31 T cell receptor beta chains below, sequenced in a study of tumor and adjacent non-tumor tissue in lung cancer. The library came from three nested PCR rounds adapted from ARM-PCR protocols. TCRdb re-analysed the multiplex PCR reads in MiXCR, keeping a single row per CDR3 protein. The sample lists tens of thousands of distinct CDR3 sequences, less than 70% occurring once. This sample's RNA came from whole unsorted tissue. This non-tumor lung sample came from over 3 cm beyond the tumor edge. Sequenced material: distant non-tumor lung tissue. The source of these receptors is a woman between 40 and 55 years old with non-small cell lung cancer.

This clonotype turned up a few times. The genes are TRBV12-3 or TRBV12-4 and TRBJ2-3, with D maybe TRBD1 (5 bases). The CDR3 is 19 amino acids. Deletions cut 7 bases from V and 1 base from J, with 27 bases between. Here the CDR3 DNA reads TGTGCCAGCACCTCTAGAGTACCCAGCAGGGTGAGAGGCACAGATACGCAGTATTTT. Its protein is CASTSRVPSRVRGTDTQYF.

This clonotype appeared a few times. A much larger clone differs by one base, so this may be a read error. The chain carries TRBV20-1 and TRBJ1-2, with no clear D. Deletions cut 3 bases from V and 6 bases from J, with 8 bases between. The CDR3 has 11 amino acids. Germline CDR1 DFQATT, CDR2 SNEGSKA (reference sequence). For the CDR3, the DNA is TGCAGTGCTAGGTCGAGGAATGGCTACACCTTC. This translates into CSARSRNGYTF.

This clonotype was observed a few times. It may be a read error: a sequence one base away is much more abundant. This chain joins TRBV4-1 and TRBJ2-3; D is possibly TRBD2 (6 bases). There are 18 residues in the CDR3. In germline, CDR1 is MGHRA, CDR2 YSYEKL. V was pared by 2 bases and J by 4 bases, with 22 bases between. CDR3 in DNA: TGCGCCAGCAGCCAATCCCCTATAGCGGAGGGGCCCGCAGATACGCAGTATTTT. As protein: CASSQSPIAEGPADTQYF.

V gene TRBV6-5 combines with J gene TRBJ1-1; D is undetermined. V lost 6 bases to trimming and J lost 8 bases, with 16 bases between them. Germline CDR1 and CDR2: MNHEY and SVGAGI. The CDR3 loop spans 13 amino acids. The CDR3 DNA follows: TGTGCCAGCAGCAAAGGACCAGCTCGAGAAGCTTTCTTT. As protein: CASSKGPAREAFF.

With regard to this clonotype: Compared with germline, one end of the junction differs, possibly owing to a read error. V usage is TRBV11-2 and J usage is TRBJ1-5, with a weak D call TRBD2 (5 bases). The J call may be faulty, since TRBJ2-3 better matches the DNA end. The CDR3 is made up of 12 amino acids. Germline CDR1 is SGHAT and CDR2 is FQNNGV. The CDR3 protein is CASSLEGVTQYF. In nucleotides, the CDR3 is TGTGCCAGCAGCCTAGAGGGCGTGACCCAGTATTTT.

In the case of this clonotype: The junction and the germline gene differ at one end; a read error may be behind it. The chain carries TRBV10-3 and TRBJ2-5, with 8 bases identical to TRBD1. CDR1 and CDR2 from the germline V gene are ENHRY and SYGVKD. CDR3 size: 14 residues. The CDR3 loop is CTIRGTGEQEAQYF. The CDR3 nucleotides read TGTACCATCAGGGGGACAGGTGAACAAGAGGCCCAGTACTTC.

As concerns this clonotype: This clone may be a read error of a much larger clone one base away. The chain recombines TRBV7-9 with TRBJ2-7, with 7 bases matching TRBD2. V shed 10 bases and J 0 bases; nucleotides not matched to a gene: 6. Germline-derived CDR1 and CDR2 are SEHNR and FQNEAQ (reference sequence). There are 13 residues in the CDR3. DNA of the CDR3: TGTGCCAACAGTCGGGACTACTCCTACGAGCAGTACTTC. Translated, it gives CANSRDYSYEQYF.

As regards this clonotype: This clone may be a read error of a much larger clone one base away. The gene calls are TRBV5-4 and TRBJ2-2; possible D gene TRBD2, 5 bases. This CDR3 is 16 amino acids long. Trimming took off 4 bases at V and 4 bases at J, with 17 bases between the two ends. The germline V gene has CDR1 SGHNT and CDR2 YYREEE (reference sequence). The CDR3 DNA reads TGTGCCAGCAGCCTTTCCGTGCAGGAGGCCACCGGGGAGCTGTTTTTT. It specifies CASSLSVQEATGELFF.

At least ten counts were recorded for this clonotype. The chain uses TRBV6-8 and TRBJ1-4; a possible D gene is TRBD1 (5 bases). Germline V CDR1 and CDR2: MNHGY, SAAAGT. This CDR3 is built from 17 residues. Between the trimmed V and J ends, which lost 5 bases and 0 bases, there was a span of 16 bases. CDR3 sequence reads: CASSTEGPVTTNEKLFF. In nucleotides, the CDR3 is TGTGCCAGCAGTACCGAGGGACCGGTGACAACTAATGAAAAACTGTTTTTT.

As concerns this clonotype: One junction end disagrees with the germline gene, perhaps due to a read error. The V and J genes are TRBV11-1 and TRBJ2-6; D may be TRBD2 (5 bases). In germline, CDR1 is SGHAT, CDR2 FQDESV (reference sequence). CDR3 length: 15 residues. The CDR3 loop is CTSGLGSIKVNILTF. The CDR3 nucleotides read TGTACCAGCGGCCTAGGGTCCATTAAGGTCAACATCCTGACTTTC.

As to this clonotype: Because it lacks the conserved phenylalanine or tryptophan at the end, this CDR3 is likely a read error. No DNA is shown, since the ends of the CDR3 on it are uncertain; the CDR3 is the one TCRdb lists. The V gene is TRBV11-2, the J gene TRBJ2-6. Germline loops: CDR1 SGHAT, CDR2 FQNNGV. The CDR3 is 16 amino acids long, termini counted. This CDR3 is CASSWSDLSGANVLSL.

A note on this clonotype: A junction end diverges from the germline sequence, so it may reflect a read error. The chain couples TRBV11-2 to TRBJ2-3, with a tentative D call TRBD2 (5 bases). The CDR3 has 14 amino acids. CDR1 SGHAT and CDR2 FQNNGV come from the germline V gene. The CDR3 loop reads CASSLMGSIDTQYF. For the CDR3, the DNA is TGTGCCAGCAGCTTAATGGGGAGCATAGATACGCAGTATTTT.

Comment on this clonotype: A much larger clone is a single base away; this may be a read error. V gene TRBV12-3 or TRBV12-4 combines with J gene TRBJ2-3, with TRBD2 matching over 12 bases. V was pared by 10 bases and J by 0 bases, with 8 bases of the junction left unmatched. The CDR3 loop spans 16 amino acids. The CDR3 is CATSPGTSGSTDTQYF. Here the CDR3 DNA reads TGTGCCACCAGCCCCGGGACTAGCGGGAGCACAGATACGCAGTATTTT.

For this clonotype: Lacking the conserved final phenylalanine or tryptophan, this CDR3 likely reflects a read error. The rearrangement links TRBV11-2 to TRBJ2-1; no clear D. The CDR3 runs 16 residues. From germline, CDR1 is SGHAT and CDR2 FQNNGV. The CDR3 DNA follows: TGTGCCAGCAGCTTAGATCCTGAGAGCTCCTACAATAAGCAGTTCTTG. As protein: CASSLDPESSYNKQFL.

This clonotype was recorded many times. V usage is TRBV23-1 and J usage is TRBJ2-1, with 8 bases aligning to TRBD1. TRBV23-1 qualifies as an ORF whose function is uncertain. The CDR3 is made up of 14 amino acids. V dropped 4 bases and J dropped 4; count of bases not matched to a gene: 3. The CDR3 DNA reads TGCGCCAGCAGTCCCAGGGGGCGATACAATGAGCAGTTCTTC. Protein product: CASSPRGRYNEQFF.

In this sample, this clonotype turned up many times. The chain joins TRBV29-1 to TRBJ2-1, with 8 bases identical to TRBD2. V gave up 0 bases and J gave up 0 bases; unmatched junction bases: 4. The germline V gene has CDR1 SQVTM and CDR2 ANQGSEA. The CDR3 length is 16 residues. Here the CDR3 reads CSVEDPGRASYNEQFF. The CDR3 DNA reads TGCAGCGTTGAAGATCCCGGGAGGGCCTCCTACAATGAGCAGTTCTTC.

Concerning this clonotype itself: The junction departs from germline at one end; a sequencing error may be responsible. This rearrangement joins TRBV5-4 to TRBJ2-1; 14 bases are shared with TRBD2. Germline V gene sequence: CDR1 SGHNT, CDR2 YYREEE (reference sequence). The CDR3 totals 15 residues. This chain's CDR3 is CTSSLGLAGGLEQFF. The DNA for the CDR3 is TGTACCAGTAGCTTAGGACTAGCGGGGGGTCTTGAGCAGTTCTTC.

This clonotype occurred once. The chain employs TRBV20-1 and TRBJ2-3; D remains ambiguous. Trimming removed 5 bases from V and 4 bases from J, with 16 bases in between. The CDR3 sequence is 14 residues long. The germline CDR1 and CDR2 sequences are DFQATT and SNEGSKA (reference sequence). In DNA, the CDR3 is TGCAGTGCTCACAAGAGTCTAAACGCAGATACGCAGTATTTT. Protein sequence: CSAHKSLNADTQYF.

This clonotype turned up a few times. The CDR3 end shows no conserved phenylalanine or tryptophan, and so a read error is likely. It is unclear where the CDR3 begins or ends on the DNA, so no DNA is shown, and the CDR3 is as TCRdb lists it. The CDR3 sequence: CASSPEVDQPQHL. The chain has TRBV5-1 and TRBJ1-5. CDR1 SGHRS and CDR2 YFSETQ come from the germline V gene. The CDR3 is 13 residues long, ends included.

Concerning this clonotype: Sequence at one end of the junction differs from germline and may be a read error. This sequence joins TRBV30 and TRBJ2-1, with 7 nucleotides matching TRBD2. The CDR3 loop spans 12 amino acids. Per the germline V gene, CDR1 is GTSNPN and CDR2 is SVGIG (reference sequence). This CDR3 reads CAPHGGYNEQFF. For the CDR3, the DNA is TGTGCCCCACACGGGGGGTACAACGAGCAGTTCTTC. Looking up the rest from reference TRBV30 and TRBJ2-1 gives the full variable domain: SQTIHQWPATLVQPVGSPLSLECTVEGTSNPNLYWYRQAAGRGLQLLFYSVGIGQISSEVPQNLSASRPQDRQFILSSKKLLLSDSGFYLCAPHGGYNEQFFGPGTRLTVL.

Comments on this clonotype: A single base separates this from a much larger clone, so it may be a read error. The V call is TRBV20-1, the J call TRBJ2-1, with D uncertain. V shed 8 bases and J shed 4 bases, with 9 bases lying between them. Germline CDR1 and CDR2: DFQATT and SNEGSKA (reference sequence). The CDR3 is made up of 11 amino acids. CDR3 bases: TGCAGTACCCGAGATTACAATGAGCAGTTCTTC. Amino acids: CSTRDYNEQFF.

The gene calls are TRBV29-1 and TRBJ1-5; no reliable D call. The germline V and J ends were trimmed by 6 bases and 3 bases, with 12 bases remaining between them. Germline V gives CDR1 SQVTM, CDR2 ANQGSEA. This CDR3 has 13 residues. The CDR3 protein is CSVEHVLNQPQHF. CDR3 DNA: TGCAGCGTGGAACATGTACTCAATCAGCCCCAGCATTTT.

There are a few counts of this clonotype. A read error may be the cause here, since a much bigger clone is one base away. This chain joins TRBV6-6 and TRBJ2-5, with D perhaps matching TRBD1 or TRBD2 (6 bases each). Looked up from germline, CDR1 is MNHNY and CDR2 is SVGAGI (reference sequence). CDR3 length: 8 amino acids. The CDR3 loop is CASSEGGF. The DNA for the CDR3 is TGTGCCAGCAGTGAGGGGGGCTTC.

Points on this clonotype: Sequence at one end of the junction differs from germline and may be a read error. The chain carries TRBV10-2 and TRBJ2-3, with TRBD2 matching over 12 bases. Germline V gene sequence: CDR1 WSHSY, CDR2 SAAADI. There are 17 residues in the CDR3. The CDR3 sequence is CTSSGWTSGTSTDTQYF. For the CDR3, the DNA is TGCACCAGCAGTGGTTGGACTAGCGGGACTAGTACAGATACGCAGTATTTT.

This clonotype was counted a single time. V usage is TRBV6-5 and J usage is TRBJ2-2; the match to TRBD1 covers 7 bases. CDR1 is MNHEY and CDR2 is SVGAGI in the germline V gene. CDR3 length: 16 amino acids. The junction had 6 bases not matched to a gene; V was cut back by 0 bases and J by 5 bases. As DNA, the CDR3 is TGTGCCAGCAGTTACTCAGAGGGGGCGCGAACCGGGGAGCTGTTTTTT. It yields the protein CASSYSEGARTGELFF.

In the case of this clonotype: One end of the junction fails to match germline, which may point to a read error. In nucleotides, the CDR3 is TGTGCCATCAGCCTAGGGTCAGTTAAGGTCAACGTCCTGACGTTC. This codes for CAISLGSVKVNVLTF. V and J are TRBV11-1 and TRBJ2-6, with D uncertain. The CDR3 loop spans 15 amino acids. Per germline, CDR1 SGHAT and CDR2 FQDESV (reference sequence).

Concerning this clonotype itself: Possible read error: a much larger clone is one base away. The rearrangement uses TRBV11-2 and TRBJ2-1, with D tentatively TRBD2 (7 bases). Germline CDR1 SGHAT, CDR2 FQNNGV. CDR3 length: 15 residues. CDR3 bases: TGTACCAGCAGCTTAGGAGGGGGGGGGTGGAATGAGCAGTTCTTC. Translated, it gives CTSSLGGGGWNEQFF.

This rearrangement joins TRBV11-1 to TRBJ2-7, with D hard to call. CDR3 length equals 13 residues. Germline CDR1 and CDR2: SGHAT and FQDESV (reference sequence). Trimming pared 0 bases from V and 3 bases from J, leaving 6 bases between. The CDR3: CASSLAVGYEQYF. CDR3 in DNA: TGTGCCAGCAGCTTAGCGGTTGGCTACGAGCAGTACTTC.

Comments on this clonotype: A read error may produce the germline difference seen at one junction end. V is TRBV29-1 and J is TRBJ2-7; 7 bases line up with TRBD2. There are 14 residues in the CDR3. CDR1 and CDR2 (germline): SQVTM, ANQGSEA. CDR3 in amino acids: CSLDSAGEGYEQYF. The CDR3 DNA reads TGCAGCCTTGATTCGGCGGGAGAAGGCTACGAGCAGTACTTC.

Concerning this clonotype itself: A read error may account for a junction end that differs from germline. This chain connects TRBV11-3 to TRBJ2-1, with 8 nucleotides matching TRBD1. The CDR3 has 14 residues. Germline CDR1 SGHNT, CDR2 YENEEA. The CDR3 sequence: CASSSEQGGNEQFF. Written as DNA, the CDR3 is TGCGCCAGCAGCTCCGAACAGGGGGGCAATGAGCAGTTCTTC. Full variable domain (missing parts from reference TRBV11-3 and TRBJ2-1): EAGVVQSPRYKIIEKKQPVAFWCNPISGHNTLYWYLQNLGQGPELLIRYENEEAVDDSQLPKDRFSAERLKGVDSTLKIQPAELGDSAVYLCASSSEQGGNEQFFGPGTRLTVL.

For this clonotype: An end of the junction does not agree with germline; a read error may underlie this. The DNA of the CDR3 is TGCACCAGCAGCTTAGGGTTCCACTATGCCTACACCTTC. Amino acid sequence: CTSSLGFHYAYTF. This chain connects TRBV11-2 to TRBJ1-2; D call uncertain. Per germline, CDR1 SGHAT and CDR2 FQNNGV. This CDR3 spans 13 amino acids.